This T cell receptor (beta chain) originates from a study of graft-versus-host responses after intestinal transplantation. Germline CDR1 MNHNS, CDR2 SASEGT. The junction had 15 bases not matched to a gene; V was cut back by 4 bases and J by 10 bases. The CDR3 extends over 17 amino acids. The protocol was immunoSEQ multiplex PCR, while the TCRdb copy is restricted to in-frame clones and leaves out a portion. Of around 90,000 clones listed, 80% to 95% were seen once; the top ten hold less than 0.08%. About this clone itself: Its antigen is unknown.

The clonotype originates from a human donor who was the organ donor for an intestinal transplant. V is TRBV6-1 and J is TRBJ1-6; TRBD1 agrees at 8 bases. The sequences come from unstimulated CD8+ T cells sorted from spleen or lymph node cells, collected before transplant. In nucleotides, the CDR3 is TGTGCCAGCAGTGGGACAGGGACTCAGCTCAGGAGATCACCCCTCCACTTT. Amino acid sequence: CASSGTGTQLRRSPLHF.